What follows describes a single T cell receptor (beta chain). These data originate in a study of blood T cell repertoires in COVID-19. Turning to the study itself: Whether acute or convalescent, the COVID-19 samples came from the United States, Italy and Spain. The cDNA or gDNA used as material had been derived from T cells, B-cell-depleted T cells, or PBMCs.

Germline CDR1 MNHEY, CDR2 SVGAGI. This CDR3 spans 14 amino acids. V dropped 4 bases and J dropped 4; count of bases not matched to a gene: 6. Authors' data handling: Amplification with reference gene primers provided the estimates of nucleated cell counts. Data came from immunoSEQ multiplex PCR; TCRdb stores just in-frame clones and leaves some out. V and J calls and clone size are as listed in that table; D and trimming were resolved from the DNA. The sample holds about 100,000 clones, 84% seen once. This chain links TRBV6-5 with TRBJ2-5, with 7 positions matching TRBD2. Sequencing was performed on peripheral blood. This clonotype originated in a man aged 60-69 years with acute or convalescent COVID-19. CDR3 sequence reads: CASSSPAGRETQYF. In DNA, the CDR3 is TGTGCCAGCAGTTCCCCAGCGGGGAGAGAGACCCAGTACTTC.